The sequence of this T cell receptor (beta chain) was determined in a study of shared clonotypes between healthy human individuals. The wider study: The plates for each donor numbered three CD4 naive, three CD4 memory, two CD8 naive and one CD8 memory.

CD4+ cell separation produced CD45RA+ naive and CD45RA-negative memory subsets. It was at deep level that the assay was run. This table comes from immunoSEQ multiplex PCR, and its TCRdb copy is limited to in-frame clones, with some not included. Among about 230,000 clones, 65% were seen once, and the ten largest hold over 8.5%. This CDR3 region has 15 residues. With 5 bases removed from V and 6 bases from J, the gap between germline ends came to 17 bases. The germline V gene encodes CDR1 SGHTA and CDR2 FQGNSA. The gene calls are TRBV7-2 and TRBJ2-1; D is perhaps TRBD2 (5 bases). The material sequenced was memory CD4+ T cells sorted from blood. The subset here: CD45RA-negative fraction. The sequence came from a man aged 30-40 years in good health. Here the CDR3 DNA reads TGTGCCAGCAGCGAGAACAGCGGTTCCCTCAATGAGCAGTTCTTC. This codes for CASSENSGSLNEQFF.